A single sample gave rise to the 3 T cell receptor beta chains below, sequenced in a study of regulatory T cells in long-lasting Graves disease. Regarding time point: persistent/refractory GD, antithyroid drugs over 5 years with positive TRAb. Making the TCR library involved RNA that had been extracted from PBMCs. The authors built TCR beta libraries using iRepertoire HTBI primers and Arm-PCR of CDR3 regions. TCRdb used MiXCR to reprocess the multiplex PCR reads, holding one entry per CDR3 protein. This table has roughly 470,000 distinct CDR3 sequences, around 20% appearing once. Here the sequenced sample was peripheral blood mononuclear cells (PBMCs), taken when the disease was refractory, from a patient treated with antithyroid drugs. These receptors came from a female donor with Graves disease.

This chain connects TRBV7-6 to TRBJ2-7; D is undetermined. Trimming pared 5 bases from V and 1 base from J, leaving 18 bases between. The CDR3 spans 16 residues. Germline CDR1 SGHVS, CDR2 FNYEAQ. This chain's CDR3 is CASSPAKDLYSYEQYF. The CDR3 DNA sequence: TGTGCCAGCAGCCCAGCCAAGGACCTTTATTCCTACGAGCAGTACTTC.

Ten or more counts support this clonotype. CDR3 bases: TGTGCCAGCAGCGCCTACGGGACAGGGGGTCAAGGAGGGAACACTGAAGCTTTCTTT. The encoded protein is CASSAYGTGGQGGNTEAFF. The V and J genes are TRBV11-3 and TRBJ1-1; 11 bases map to TRBD1. Losses at the gene ends were 5 bases for V and 1 base for J; bases not matched to a gene: 15. This CDR3 contains 19 residues. Germline lookup yields CDR1 SGHNT and CDR2 YENEEA.

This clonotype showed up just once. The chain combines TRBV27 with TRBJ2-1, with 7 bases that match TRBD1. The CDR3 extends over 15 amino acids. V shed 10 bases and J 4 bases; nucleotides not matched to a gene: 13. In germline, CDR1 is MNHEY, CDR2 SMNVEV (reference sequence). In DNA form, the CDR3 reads TGTGCCACCCGACATTCAACAGGGGAGTACAATGAGCAGTTCTTC. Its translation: CATRHSTGEYNEQFF.